This TCR beta chain was sequenced during a study of blood T cells in healthy people across ages. Broader study findings: Getting older went along with TCR beta diversity per million T cells dropping roughly linearly.

The germline CDR1 and CDR2 sequences are LGHDT and YNNKEL (reference sequence). V was clipped by 0 bases and J by 2 bases, with 13 bases between them. The CDR3 loop spans 16 amino acids. Donor samples were obtained from healthy Caucasian individuals from Russia, aged about 6 to 95. Worth noting for this clonotype: Its cognate antigen is unknown.

Primers used in a second PCR of about 6 to 12 cycles were a sample-barcoded 5' primer and a J-beta primer mix. Any given sample supplied a minimum of 2.5 million CDR3-containing paired-end reads. TCRdb reanalysed the 5' RACE reads using MiXCR and keeps one entry per CDR3 protein. The data hold about 670,000 distinct CDR3 sequences, with over 40% observed a single time. This clonotype originated in an elderly man in good health. The V and J genes are TRBV3-1 and TRBJ2-5; tentative D call: TRBD2 (5 bases). The source material was blood. This chain's CDR3 is CASSQDTRTGQETQYF. The CDR3 coding sequence is TGTGCCAGCAGCCAAGATACCCGGACTGGACAAGAGACCCAGTACTTC.